This T cell receptor (beta chain) was found in a study of human T cells and chemical hapten exposure. In the study overall: TCR yields per sample varied, mainly owing to small pooled library volume differences. Study-wide results and caveats: The number of TCRs over 1 in 1000 frequency stayed unchanged after DPC.

From germline, CDR1 is LGHDT and CDR2 YNNKEL (reference sequence). CDR3 length: 16 amino acids. J was trimmed by 4 bases and V by 1 base; bases with no gene match: 2. A single record per CDR3 protein comes from TCRdb applying MiXCR to the RACE reads. Of 30,000 or so distinct CDR3 sequences listed, over 7% are singletons. Time point in this sample: healthy volunteer bleed at 2 weeks. Total RNA came from unfractionated whole blood. This clonotype was observed many times. Its antigen is unidentified. This chain uses TRBV3-1 with TRBJ2-3, with 13 bases lining up with TRBD2. This receptor was taken from a human donor in good health. Some clones in this sample may be carry-over from other donors' samples. The sequenced sample was whole blood. CDR3 in amino acids: CASSQGTSGGSDTQYF. In DNA, the CDR3 is TGTGCCAGCAGCCAAGGGACTAGCGGGGGTTCAGATACGCAGTATTTT.